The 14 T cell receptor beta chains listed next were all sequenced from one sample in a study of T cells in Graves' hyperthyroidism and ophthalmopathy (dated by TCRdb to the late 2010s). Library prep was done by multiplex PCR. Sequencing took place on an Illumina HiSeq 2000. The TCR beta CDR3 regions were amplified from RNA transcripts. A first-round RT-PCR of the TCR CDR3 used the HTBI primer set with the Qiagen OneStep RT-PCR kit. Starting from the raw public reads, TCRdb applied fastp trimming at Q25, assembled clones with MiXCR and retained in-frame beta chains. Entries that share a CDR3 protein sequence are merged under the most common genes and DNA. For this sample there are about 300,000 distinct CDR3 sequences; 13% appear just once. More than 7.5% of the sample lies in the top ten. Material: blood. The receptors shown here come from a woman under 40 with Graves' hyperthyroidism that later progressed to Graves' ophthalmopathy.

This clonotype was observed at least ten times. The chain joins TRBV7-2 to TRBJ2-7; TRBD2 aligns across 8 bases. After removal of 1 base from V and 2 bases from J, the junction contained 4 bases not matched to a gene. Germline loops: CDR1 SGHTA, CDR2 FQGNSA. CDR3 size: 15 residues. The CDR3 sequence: CASSLVTGGPYEQYF. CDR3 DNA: TGTGCCAGCAGCTTAGTTACGGGAGGGCCCTACGAGCAGTACTTC.

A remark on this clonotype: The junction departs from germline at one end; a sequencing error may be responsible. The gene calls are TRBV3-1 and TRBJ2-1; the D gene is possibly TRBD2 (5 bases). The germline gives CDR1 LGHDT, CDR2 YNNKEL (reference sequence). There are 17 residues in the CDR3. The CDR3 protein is CASSWEYTEKIYNEQLF. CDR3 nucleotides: TGTGCCAGCAGCTGGGAGTATACGGAGAAGATCTACAATGAGCAGCTCTTC.

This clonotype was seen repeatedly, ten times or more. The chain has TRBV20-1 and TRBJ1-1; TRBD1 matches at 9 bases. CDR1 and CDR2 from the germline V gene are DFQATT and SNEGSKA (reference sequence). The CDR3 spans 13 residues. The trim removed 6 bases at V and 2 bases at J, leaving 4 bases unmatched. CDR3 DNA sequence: TGCAGTGCGAAGGACAGGGGCAACACTGAAGCTTTCTTT. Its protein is CSAKDRGNTEAFF.

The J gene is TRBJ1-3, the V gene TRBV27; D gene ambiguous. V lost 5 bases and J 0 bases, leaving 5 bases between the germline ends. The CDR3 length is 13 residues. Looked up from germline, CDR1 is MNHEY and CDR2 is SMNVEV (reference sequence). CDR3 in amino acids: CASSPLSGNTIYF. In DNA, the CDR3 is TGTGCCAGCAGTCCCCTCTCTGGAAACACCATATATTTT.

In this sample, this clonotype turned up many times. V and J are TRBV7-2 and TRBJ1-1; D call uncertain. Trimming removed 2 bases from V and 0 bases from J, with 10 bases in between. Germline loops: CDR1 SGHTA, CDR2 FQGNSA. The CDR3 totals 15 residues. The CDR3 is CASSLRQEMNTEAFF. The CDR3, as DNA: TGTGCCAGCAGCTTACGGCAGGAGATGAACACTGAAGCTTTCTTT.

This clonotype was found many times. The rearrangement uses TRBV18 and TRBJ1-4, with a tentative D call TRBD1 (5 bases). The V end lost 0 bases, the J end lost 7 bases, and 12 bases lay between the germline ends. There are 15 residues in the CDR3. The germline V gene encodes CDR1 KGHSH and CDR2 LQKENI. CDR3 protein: CASSPPRRGVEKLFF. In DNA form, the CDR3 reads TGTGCCAGCTCACCACCTCGGAGGGGAGTTGAAAAACTGTTTTTT.

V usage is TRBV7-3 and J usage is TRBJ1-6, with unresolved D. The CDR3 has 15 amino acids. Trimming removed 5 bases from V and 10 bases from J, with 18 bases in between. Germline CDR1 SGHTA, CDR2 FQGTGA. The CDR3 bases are TGTGCCAGCAGCGCCACACTGTCTCCCGGGTCACCCCTCCACTTT. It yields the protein CASSATLSPGSPLHF.

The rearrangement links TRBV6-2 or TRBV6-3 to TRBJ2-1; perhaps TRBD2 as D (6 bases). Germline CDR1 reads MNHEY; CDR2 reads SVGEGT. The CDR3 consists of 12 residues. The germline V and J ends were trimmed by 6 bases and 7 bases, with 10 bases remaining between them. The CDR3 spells CASRGGGNEQFF. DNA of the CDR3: TGTGCCAGCAGGGGGGGAGGAAATGAGCAGTTCTTC.

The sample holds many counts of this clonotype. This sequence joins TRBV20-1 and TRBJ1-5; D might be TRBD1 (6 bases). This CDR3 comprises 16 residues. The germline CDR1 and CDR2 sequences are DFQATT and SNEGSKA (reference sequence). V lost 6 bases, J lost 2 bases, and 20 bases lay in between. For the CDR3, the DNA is TGCAGTGCAAATATGGGGGGCAGGGAGGGCAATCAGCCCCAGCATTTT. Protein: CSANMGGREGNQPQHF.

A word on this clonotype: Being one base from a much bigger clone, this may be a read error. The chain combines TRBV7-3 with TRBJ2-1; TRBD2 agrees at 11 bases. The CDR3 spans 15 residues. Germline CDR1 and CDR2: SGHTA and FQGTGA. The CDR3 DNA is TGTGCCAGCGGCTTTCTAGCGGGAGGAAACAATGAGCAGTTCTTC. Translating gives CASGFLAGGNNEQFF.

This chain's CDR3 is CAISYRSWTGPYNSPLHF. The CDR3 region has the DNA TGTGCCATCAGTTACCGGAGCTGGACAGGACCGTATAATTCACCCCTCCACTTT. J is TRBJ1-6 and V is TRBV10-3; TRBD1 aligns across 7 bases. This CDR3 region has 18 residues. The germline gives CDR1 ENHRY, CDR2 SYGVKD. V lost 5 bases and J lost 4; bases outside the gene matches: 14.

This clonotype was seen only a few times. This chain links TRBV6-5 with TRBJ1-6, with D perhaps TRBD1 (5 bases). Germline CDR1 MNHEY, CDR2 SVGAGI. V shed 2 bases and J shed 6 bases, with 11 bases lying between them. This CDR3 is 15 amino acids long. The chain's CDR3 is CASSYRQQVNSPLHF. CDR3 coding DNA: TGTGCCAGCAGTTACCGACAACAGGTTAATTCACCCCTCCACTTT.

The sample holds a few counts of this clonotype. CDR3 nucleotides: TGTGCCAGCAGCTCAAAACAGGGGTCAGATACGCAGTATTTT. Translated: CASSSKQGSDTQYF. The rearrangement joins TRBV7-6 to TRBJ2-3, with 7 bases that match TRBD1. The V and J ends lost 4 bases and 4 bases, in that order; junction bases with no gene match: 5. The CDR3 covers 14 residues. Germline loops: CDR1 SGHVS, CDR2 FNYEAQ.

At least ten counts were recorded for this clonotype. The CDR3: CASAGWVKGETQYF. The CDR3 DNA follows: TGTGCCAGCGCGGGATGGGTGAAGGGGGAGACCCAGTACTTC. The J gene is TRBJ2-5, the V gene TRBV2; the D gene is possibly TRBD2 (6 bases). Trimming left V 8 bases short and J 5 bases short, with 18 bases between. Germline lookup yields CDR1 SNHLY and CDR2 FYNNEI. This CDR3 contains 14 residues.